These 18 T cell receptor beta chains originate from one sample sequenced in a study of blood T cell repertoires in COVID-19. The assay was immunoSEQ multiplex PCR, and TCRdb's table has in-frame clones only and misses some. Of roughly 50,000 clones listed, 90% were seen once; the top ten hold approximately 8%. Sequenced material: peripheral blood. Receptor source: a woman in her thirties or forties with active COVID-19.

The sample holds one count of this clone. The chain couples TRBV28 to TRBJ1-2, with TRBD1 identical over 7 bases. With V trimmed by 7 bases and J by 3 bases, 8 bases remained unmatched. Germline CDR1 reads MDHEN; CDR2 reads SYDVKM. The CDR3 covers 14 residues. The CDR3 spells CASKGQTKDYGYTF. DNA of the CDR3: TGTGCCAGCAAGGGACAGACGAAAGACTATGGCTACACCTTC.

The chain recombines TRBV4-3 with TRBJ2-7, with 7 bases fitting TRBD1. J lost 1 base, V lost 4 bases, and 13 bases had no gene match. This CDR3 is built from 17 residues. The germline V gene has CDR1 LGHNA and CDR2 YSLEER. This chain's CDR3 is CASSLPSPRTGSYEQYF. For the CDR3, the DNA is TGCGCCAGCAGCCTCCCAAGCCCACGGACAGGATCCTACGAGCAGTACTTC.

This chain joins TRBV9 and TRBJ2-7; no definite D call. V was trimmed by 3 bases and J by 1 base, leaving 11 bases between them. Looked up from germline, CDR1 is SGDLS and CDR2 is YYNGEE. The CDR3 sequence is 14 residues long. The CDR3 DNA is TGTGCCAGCAGCGCCCAGGTGGGTTCCTACGAGCAGTACTTC. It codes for CASSAQVGSYEQYF.

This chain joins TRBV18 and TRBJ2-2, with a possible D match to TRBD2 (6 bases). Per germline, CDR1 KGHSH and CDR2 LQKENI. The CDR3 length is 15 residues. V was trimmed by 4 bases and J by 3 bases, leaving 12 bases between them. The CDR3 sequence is CASSRDLRDTGELFF. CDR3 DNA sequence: TGTGCCAGCTCACGGGACTTGAGAGACACCGGGGAGCTGTTTTTT.

CDR3 bases: TGTGCCAGCAGTTTAGGGCAGTCCTACGAGCAGTACTTC. The encoded protein is CASSLGQSYEQYF. V usage is TRBV12-3 or TRBV12-4 and J usage is TRBJ2-7; D unclear. Between the trimmed V and J ends, which lost 1 base and 1 base, there was a span of 5 bases. There are 13 residues in the CDR3.

The CDR3 nucleotides read TGTGCCAGCAGCTTACTGCGCGGGGGGGCTAAAGATACGCAGTATTTT. Its protein is CASSLLRGGAKDTQYF. The genes are TRBV7-8 and TRBJ2-3, with 9 bases matching TRBD2. The V gene end was trimmed by 2 bases and the J gene end by 5 bases; junction bases not matched to a gene: 8. Germline CDR1 is SGHVS and CDR2 is FQNEAQ. The CDR3 length is 16 residues. Based on the CDR3 plus reference TRBV7-8 and TRBJ2-3, the full variable domain is GAGVSQSPRYKVAKRGQDVALRCDPISGHVSLFWYQQALGQGPEFLTYFQNEAQLDKSGLPSDRFFAERPEGSVSTLKIQRTQQEDSAVYLCASSLLRGGAKDTQYFGPGTRLTVL.

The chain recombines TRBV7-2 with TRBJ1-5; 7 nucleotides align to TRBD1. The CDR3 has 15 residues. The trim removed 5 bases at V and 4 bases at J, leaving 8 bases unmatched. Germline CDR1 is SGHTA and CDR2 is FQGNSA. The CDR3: CASSETGQLNQPQHF. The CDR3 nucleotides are TGTGCCAGCAGCGAGACAGGGCAACTAAATCAGCCCCAGCATTTT.

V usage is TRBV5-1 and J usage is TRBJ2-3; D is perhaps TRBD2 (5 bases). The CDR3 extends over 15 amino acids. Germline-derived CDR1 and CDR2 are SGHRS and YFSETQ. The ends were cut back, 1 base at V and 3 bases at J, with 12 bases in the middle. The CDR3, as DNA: TGCGCCAGCAGCTTGCGCCCCGAGGGTACAGATACGCAGTATTTT. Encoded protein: CASSLRPEGTDTQYF.

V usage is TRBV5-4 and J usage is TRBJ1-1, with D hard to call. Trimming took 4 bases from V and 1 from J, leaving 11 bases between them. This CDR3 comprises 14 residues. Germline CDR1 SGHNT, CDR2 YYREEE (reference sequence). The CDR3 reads CASSLTHRNTEAFF. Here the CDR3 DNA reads TGTGCCAGCAGCCTCACTCACAGGAACACTGAAGCTTTCTTT. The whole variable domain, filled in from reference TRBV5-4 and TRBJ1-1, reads ETGVTQSPTHLIKTRGQQVTLRCSSQSGHNTVSWYQQALGQGPQFIFQYYREEENGRGNFPPRFSGLQFPNYSSELNVNALELDDSALYLCASSLTHRNTEAFFGQGTRLTVV.

The CDR3 DNA reads as TGTGCCAGCAGGGAGATTGGGGGGGACTATGGCTACACCTTC. This gives the protein CASREIGGDYGYTF. This chain uses TRBV6-5 with TRBJ1-2; D may be TRBD1 (5 bases). CDR3 length: 14 amino acids. The V gene lost 6 bases and the J gene lost 3 bases, with 14 bases spanning the gap. The V gene's germline CDR1 is MNHEY and CDR2 SVGAGI.

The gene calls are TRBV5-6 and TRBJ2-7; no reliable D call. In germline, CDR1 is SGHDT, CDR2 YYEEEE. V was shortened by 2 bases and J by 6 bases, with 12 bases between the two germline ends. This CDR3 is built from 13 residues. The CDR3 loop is CASSFSSAGEQYF. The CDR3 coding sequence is TGTGCCAGCAGCTTTTCCTCGGCAGGCGAGCAGTACTTC.

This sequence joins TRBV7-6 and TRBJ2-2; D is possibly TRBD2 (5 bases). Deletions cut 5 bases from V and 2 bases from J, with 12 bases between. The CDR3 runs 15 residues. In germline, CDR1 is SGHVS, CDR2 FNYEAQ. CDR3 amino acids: CASSPTRSNTGELFF. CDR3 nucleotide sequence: TGTGCCAGCAGCCCAACTAGATCCAACACCGGGGAGCTGTTTTTT.

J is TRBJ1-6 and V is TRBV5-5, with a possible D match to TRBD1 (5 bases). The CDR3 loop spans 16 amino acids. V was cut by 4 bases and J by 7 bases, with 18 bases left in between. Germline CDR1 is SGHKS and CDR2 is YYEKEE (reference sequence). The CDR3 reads CASSRGGTPSNSPLHF. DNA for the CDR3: TGTGCCAGCAGCCGGGGGGGTACCCCATCCAATTCACCCCTCCACTTT.

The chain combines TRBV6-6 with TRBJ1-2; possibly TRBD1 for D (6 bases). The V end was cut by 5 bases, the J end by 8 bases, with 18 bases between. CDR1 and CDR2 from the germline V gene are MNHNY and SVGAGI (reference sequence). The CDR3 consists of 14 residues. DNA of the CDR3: TGTGCCAGCAGTCTACAGGGCGCCCTGCGGGGCTACACCTTC. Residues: CASSLQGALRGYTF.

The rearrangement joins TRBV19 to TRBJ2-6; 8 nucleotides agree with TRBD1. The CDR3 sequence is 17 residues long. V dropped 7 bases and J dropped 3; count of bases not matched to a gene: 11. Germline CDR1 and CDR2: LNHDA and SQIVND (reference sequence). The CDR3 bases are TGTGCCAGTATGGGACGGCAGGGGGCGCTTGGGGCCAACGTCCTGACTTTC. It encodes CASMGRQGALGANVLTF.

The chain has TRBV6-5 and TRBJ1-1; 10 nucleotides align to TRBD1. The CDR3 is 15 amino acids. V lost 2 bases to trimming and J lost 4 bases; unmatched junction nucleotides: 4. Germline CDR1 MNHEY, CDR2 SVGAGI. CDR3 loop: CASSYDRGRATEAFF. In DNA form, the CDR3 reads TGTGCCAGCAGTTACGACAGGGGGCGTGCCACTGAAGCTTTCTTT.

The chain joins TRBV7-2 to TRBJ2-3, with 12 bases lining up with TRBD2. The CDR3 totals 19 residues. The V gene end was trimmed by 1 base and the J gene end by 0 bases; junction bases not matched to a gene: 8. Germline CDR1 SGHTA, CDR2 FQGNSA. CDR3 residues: CASSLGRWTSGESTDTQYF. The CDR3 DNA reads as TGTGCCAGCAGCTTAGGCCGGTGGACTAGCGGGGAAAGCACAGATACGCAGTATTTT.

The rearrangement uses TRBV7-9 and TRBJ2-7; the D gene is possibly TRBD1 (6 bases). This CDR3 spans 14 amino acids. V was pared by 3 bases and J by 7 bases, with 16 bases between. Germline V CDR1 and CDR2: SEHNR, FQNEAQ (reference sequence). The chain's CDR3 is CASSLAGVVGEQYF. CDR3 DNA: TGTGCCAGCAGCTTGGCAGGGGTGGTAGGGGAGCAGTACTTC.